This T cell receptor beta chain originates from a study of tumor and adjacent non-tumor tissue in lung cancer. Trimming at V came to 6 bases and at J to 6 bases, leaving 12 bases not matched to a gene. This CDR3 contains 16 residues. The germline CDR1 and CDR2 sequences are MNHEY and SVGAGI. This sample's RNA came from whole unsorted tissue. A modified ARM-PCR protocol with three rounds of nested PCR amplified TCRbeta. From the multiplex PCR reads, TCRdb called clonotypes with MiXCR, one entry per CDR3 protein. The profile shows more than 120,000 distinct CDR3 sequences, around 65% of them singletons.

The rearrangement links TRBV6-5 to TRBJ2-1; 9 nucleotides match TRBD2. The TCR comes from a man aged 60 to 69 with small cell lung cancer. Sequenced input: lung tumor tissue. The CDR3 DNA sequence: TGTGCCAGCAGCTTATTCCTGGCGGGAGGGATCAATGAGCAGTTCTTC. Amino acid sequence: CASSLFLAGGINEQFF.